This passage covers 7 T cell receptor beta chains from one sample sequenced in a study of radiotherapy plus CTLA-4 blockade in lung cancer. Method: immunoSEQ multiplex PCR; TCRdb's copy keeps in-frame clones and lacks some. This sample has 25,000 to 35,000 clones, with 60% to 80% found just once. The input for sequencing was peripheral blood, taken from a patient treated with radiotherapy plus ipilimumab. These receptors came from a human donor with non-small cell lung cancer whose response to radiotherapy plus ipilimumab could not be evaluated.

The V and J genes are TRBV30 and TRBJ2-2; no firm D call. This CDR3 is 13 amino acids long. V was trimmed by 1 base and J by 6 bases, leaving 9 bases between them. From germline, CDR1 is GTSNPN and CDR2 SVGIG (reference sequence). The CDR3 sequence: CAWSGYSAGELFF. In DNA form, the CDR3 reads TGTGCCTGGAGTGGGTACTCGGCCGGGGAGCTGTTTTTT. The full variable domain, in which reference TRBV30 and TRBJ2-2 provide the parts outside the CDR3, is SQTIHQWPATLVQPVGSPLSLECTVEGTSNPNLYWYRQAAGRGLQLLFYSVGIGQISSEVPQNLSASRPQDRQFILSSKKLLLSDSGFYLCAWSGYSAGELFFGEGSRLTVL.

The chain links TRBV5-4 to TRBJ2-3; no clear D gene. The germline V gene has CDR1 SGHNT and CDR2 YYREEE (reference sequence). The CDR3 has 12 amino acids. V was clipped by 4 bases and J by 5 bases, with 8 bases between them. CDR3 loop: CASSPTGDTQYF. The CDR3 DNA follows: TGTGCCAGCAGCCCCACGGGAGATACGCAGTATTTT.

The chain combines TRBV18 with TRBJ2-7; 9 bases line up with TRBD1. The CDR3 is 15 residues long. The germline V gene has CDR1 KGHSH and CDR2 LQKENI. Trimming cost V 4 bases and J 2 bases; bases outside gene matches: 6. The CDR3, as DNA: TGTGCCAGCTCACAACCGGGACAGGGTACCTACGAGCAGTACTTC. Translating it yields CASSQPGQGTYEQYF.

The V gene is TRBV5-1, the J gene TRBJ2-1; possibly TRBD2 for D (6 bases). The germline CDR1 and CDR2 sequences are SGHRS and YFSETQ. Trimming stripped 4 bases from V and 4 bases from J, with 15 bases between. The CDR3 is 15 residues long. The CDR3 region has the DNA TGCGCCAGCAGCCTTTCTTTCGCGGGGTACAATGAGCAGTTCTTC. Encoded protein: CASSLSFAGYNEQFF.

This chain links TRBV27 with TRBJ2-2, with 7 bases matching TRBD2. This CDR3 has 13 residues. V was clipped by 6 bases and J by 7 bases; unmatched bases: 5. The germline V gene encodes CDR1 MNHEY and CDR2 SMNVEV (reference sequence). This chain's CDR3 is CASSRGLGGELFF. The CDR3 DNA follows: TGTGCCAGCAGCAGAGGACTAGGCGGGGAGCTGTTTTTT.

This clone was counted once. The V gene is TRBV7-9, the J gene TRBJ2-2; maybe TRBD1 (5 bases). In germline, CDR1 is SEHNR, CDR2 FQNEAQ (reference sequence). Trimming removed 6 bases from V and 6 bases from J, with 11 bases in between. The CDR3 has 13 amino acids. The CDR3 spells CASSPLTAGELFF. Written as DNA, the CDR3 is TGTGCCAGCAGTCCCCTGACAGCCGGGGAGCTGTTTTTT.

The CDR3 sequence is CAWSVNSNYGYTF. For the CDR3, the DNA is TGTGCCTGGAGTGTAAACAGCAACTATGGCTACACCTTC. This chain connects TRBV30 to TRBJ1-2; unclear D gene. This CDR3 has 13 amino acids. The V end was cut by 0 bases, the J end by 2 bases, with 7 bases between. The V gene's germline CDR1 is GTSNPN and CDR2 SVGIG (reference sequence).